The following is a T cell receptor (beta chain) sequence with its context. As yet, its antigen is unknown. These data are taken from a study of T-cell memory formation after mild COVID-19. TCR alpha and TCR beta cDNA libraries carrying sample barcodes and UMIs were produced by 5'RACE using constant-segment primers. Each CDR3 protein is one row after TCRdb ran MiXCR on the 5' RACE reads. The table records 450,000 to 650,000 distinct CDR3 sequences, about a sixth of them present only once. This CDR3 has 16 amino acids. CDR1 DFQATT and CDR2 SNEGSKA come from the germline V gene (reference sequence). Trimming took 0 bases from V and 0 from J, leaving 12 bases between them. General study results and limits: Prior to infection, memory already included some responding clones, suggesting cross-reactive memory joined.

The J gene is TRBJ2-1, the V gene TRBV20-1, with unresolved D. The TCR comes from an adult woman who had mild COVID-19 (a few samples of this study predate the infection). Cell type and time point are not known. Sequencing was carried out using PBMCs or a T cell subset sorted from them (not recorded which). CDR3 sequence: CSARDLGATSYNEQFF. DNA of the CDR3: TGCAGTGCTAGAGATCTAGGCGCAACCTCCTACAATGAGCAGTTCTTC.